This entry lists 30 T cell receptor beta chains sequenced from one sample in a study of CD8 T cells in Susac syndrome. Random hexamers were used to reverse transcribe an amount of roughly 0.45 to 1 ug RNA. TCRdb re-called the immunoSEQ multiplex PCR reads through MiXCR, storing one row per CDR3 protein. The profile shows some 210,000 distinct CDR3 sequences, around 93% of them singletons. Material: CD4+ T cells from PBMCs. These TCRs come from a human donor with Susac syndrome.

The CDR3 is CASSPLADTQYF. CDR3 DNA sequence: TGTGCCAGCAGCCCACTAGCGGATACGCAGTATTTT. This chain connects TRBV6-2 or TRBV6-3 to TRBJ2-3, with TRBD2 matching 7 bases. Germline V gene sequence: CDR1 MNHEY, CDR2 SVGEGT. V gave up 6 bases and J gave up 6 bases; unmatched junction bases: 3. The CDR3 has 12 amino acids.

The CDR3 sequence: CASSLRMAGEAFF. CDR3 nucleotides: TGTGCCAGCAGCCTAAGGATGGCGGGTGAAGCTTTCTTT. This chain joins TRBV3-1 and TRBJ1-1; no firm D call. The CDR3 contains 13 residues. V lost 4 bases and J 7 bases, leaving 13 bases between the germline ends. Looked up from germline, CDR1 is LGHDT and CDR2 is YNNKEL (reference sequence).

CDR3 region: CASKLGQVQETQYF. The CDR3 region has the DNA TGTGCCAGCAAGTTGGGACAGGTCCAAGAGACCCAGTACTTC. The V call is TRBV6-6, the J call TRBJ2-5, with 8 nucleotides matching TRBD1. CDR1 is MNHNY, CDR2 SVGAGI, per germline (reference sequence). This CDR3 comprises 14 residues. The trim removed 7 bases at V and 1 base at J, leaving 5 bases unmatched.

The chain couples TRBV27 to TRBJ2-1, with TRBD2 as a possible D gene (7 bases). Germline CDR1 and CDR2: MNHEY and SMNVEV (reference sequence). Trimming took 5 bases from V and 0 from J, leaving 14 bases between them. This CDR3 has 16 amino acids. DNA for the CDR3: TGTGCCAGCAGTAACATGAGGGGGGGCTCCTACAATGAGCAGTTCTTC. Residues: CASSNMRGGSYNEQFF.

This chain uses TRBV12-3 or TRBV12-4 with TRBJ2-4, with unresolved D. Trimming removed 1 base at V and 6 bases at J, with 10 bases between. The CDR3 has 14 residues. The CDR3 DNA reads TGTGCCAGCAGTTTAGTGGCAGGTCGAAACATTCAGTACTTC. It codes for CASSLVAGRNIQYF.

The rearrangement joins TRBV20-1 to TRBJ1-2, with D perhaps matching TRBD1 (5 bases). The length of the CDR3 is 14 residues. Trimming pared 0 bases from V and 7 bases from J, leaving 15 bases between. Germline CDR1 and CDR2: DFQATT and SNEGSKA (reference sequence). CDR3 sequence reads: CSARDPRGVSGYTF. In DNA form, the CDR3 reads TGCAGTGCTAGAGACCCCCGGGGGGTTAGTGGCTACACCTTC.

The chain joins TRBV30 to TRBJ2-7; TRBD1 matches 9 bases. The CDR3 has 16 amino acids. Germline-derived CDR1 and CDR2 are GTSNPN and SVGIG (reference sequence). V shed 1 base and J 0 bases; nucleotides not matched to a gene: 7. In DNA form, the CDR3 reads TGTGCCTGGAGTGCCAGGACAGGGGCAGTCTCCTACGAGCAGTACTTC. It translates to CAWSARTGAVSYEQYF. The entire variable domain, with the rest obtained from reference TRBV30 and TRBJ2-7, is as follows: SQTIHQWPATLVQPVGSPLSLECTVEGTSNPNLYWYRQAAGRGLQLLFYSVGIGQISSEVPQNLSASRPQDRQFILSSKKLLLSDSGFYLCAWSARTGAVSYEQYFGPGTRLTVT.

The chain recombines TRBV5-1 with TRBJ2-4; D perhaps matches TRBD1 (6 bases). Germline V gene data show CDR1 as SGHRS and CDR2 as YFSETQ. V was clipped by 3 bases and J by 2 bases, with 18 bases between them. CDR3 length equals 17 residues. The CDR3 is CASSSKKTTGTKNIQYF. The CDR3 DNA sequence: TGCGCCAGCAGCTCTAAAAAAACCACAGGGACCAAAAACATTCAGTACTTC.

V and J are TRBV19 and TRBJ1-3, with TRBD1 matching 11 bases. In germline, CDR1 is LNHDA, CDR2 SQIVND (reference sequence). V shed 5 bases and J 2 bases; nucleotides not matched to a gene: 11. The CDR3 length is 18 residues. CDR3: CASSLDRGRGSTGNTIYF. The CDR3 DNA reads TGTGCCAGTAGTCTGGACAGGGGGCGCGGATCCACTGGAAACACCATATATTTT.

The chain combines TRBV20-1 with TRBJ2-7, with 12 nucleotides matching TRBD1. Trimming took 3 bases from V and 6 from J; bases not matched to a gene: 9. Looked up from germline, CDR1 is DFQATT and CDR2 is SNEGSKA (reference sequence). This CDR3 is built from 15 residues. CDR3: CSASDPGQGATEQYF. For the CDR3, the DNA is TGCAGTGCTAGTGACCCGGGACAGGGGGCCACCGAGCAGTACTTC.

The chain is built from TRBV28 and TRBJ2-7, with TRBD1 matching 11 bases. The CDR3 has 16 amino acids. Germline loops: CDR1 MDHEN, CDR2 SYDVKM. V trimming: 4 bases; J trimming: 3 bases; junction bases outside the gene matches: 8. The CDR3 loop is CASSSTGTGGGYEQYF. The CDR3 bases are TGTGCCAGCAGTTCGACCGGGACAGGGGGGGGCTACGAGCAGTACTTC.

This chain joins TRBV5-4 and TRBJ1-6; 10 bases agree with TRBD1. The V and J ends lost 4 bases and 10 bases, in that order; junction bases with no gene match: 11. The CDR3 covers 16 residues. Germline V gene lookup returns CDR1 SGHNT and CDR2 YYREEE (reference sequence). CDR3 sequence: CASSVMGQGMMSPLHF. CDR3 nucleotides: TGTGCCAGCAGCGTGATGGGACAGGGGATGATGTCACCCCTCCACTTT.

This rearrangement joins TRBV7-9 to TRBJ1-5; 7 nucleotides match TRBD1. The CDR3 has 15 residues. V lost 4 bases and J lost 2; bases outside the gene matches: 5. Germline V gene data show CDR1 as SEHNR and CDR2 as FQNEAQ (reference sequence). The CDR3 sequence is CASSSQGQRNQPQHF. DNA of the CDR3: TGTGCCAGCAGCTCCCAGGGACAGCGCAATCAGCCCCAGCATTTT.

This clonotype was seen a single time. The V gene is TRBV3-1, the J gene TRBJ2-3, with 7 bases lining up with TRBD2. Germline V gene data show CDR1 as LGHDT and CDR2 as YNNKEL (reference sequence). The CDR3 consists of 17 residues. V shed 1 base, J shed 3 bases, and the junction held 10 bases outside the gene matches. The CDR3 bases are TGTGCCAGCAGCCAAGGTCCTAGCGGATCTGGGACAGATACGCAGTATTTT. Translating it yields CASSQGPSGSGTDTQYF.

This clonotype was counted only a few times. The chain's CDR3 is CAWSVQGNSPLHF. CDR3 nucleotides: TGTGCCTGGAGTGTACAGGGTAATTCACCCCTCCACTTT. V gene TRBV30 combines with J gene TRBJ1-6; D is possibly TRBD1 (6 bases). V was cut by 0 bases and J by 6 bases, with 6 bases left in between. This CDR3 is 13 amino acids long. From germline, CDR1 is GTSNPN and CDR2 SVGIG (reference sequence).

The table lists this clonotype with a few counts. This chain links TRBV18 with TRBJ1-1; D ambiguous. This CDR3 has 15 amino acids. The germline V and J ends were trimmed by 0 bases and 1 base, with 9 bases remaining between them. Germline V lookup: CDR1 KGHSH, CDR2 LQKENI. This chain's CDR3 is CASSPPSGENTEAFF. The CDR3 nucleotides read TGTGCCAGCTCACCACCGTCCGGCGAGAACACTGAAGCTTTCTTT.

The chain couples TRBV7-2 to TRBJ2-5; 8 bases fit TRBD2. V shed 5 bases, J shed 4 bases, and the junction held 6 bases outside the gene matches. CDR1 and CDR2 from the germline V gene are SGHTA and FQGNSA. The CDR3 contains 14 residues. The CDR3 loop reads CASSVLAGPETQYF. The DNA for the CDR3 is TGTGCCAGCAGCGTGCTAGCGGGTCCAGAGACCCAGTACTTC.

The rearrangement uses TRBV30 and TRBJ1-6; D call uncertain. V lost 1 base to trimming and J lost 7 bases, with 11 bases between them. The CDR3 sequence is 14 residues long. Germline CDR1 and CDR2: GTSNPN and SVGIG (reference sequence). CDR3 coding DNA: TGTGCCTGGAGTGGTTTAGGACCCAATTCACCCCTCCACTTT. Protein product: CAWSGLGPNSPLHF.

This sequence joins TRBV13 and TRBJ1-2; maybe TRBD1 (5 bases). CDR1 is PRHDT, CDR2 FYEKMQ, per germline (reference sequence). The ends were cut back, 3 bases at V and 2 bases at J, with 13 bases in the middle. The CDR3 contains 15 residues. This chain's CDR3 is CASSLPPTVNYGYTF. CDR3 bases: TGTGCCAGCAGCTTGCCCCCGACAGTCAACTATGGCTACACCTTC.

The chain combines TRBV27 with TRBJ1-2; unclear D gene. Germline CDR1 reads MNHEY; CDR2 reads SMNVEV (reference sequence). This CDR3 has 14 amino acids. V was trimmed by 6 bases and J by 5 bases, leaving 16 bases between them. This CDR3 reads CASRRDDRLYGYTF. The CDR3 DNA reads as TGTGCCAGCAGACGAGACGACCGGTTATATGGCTACACCTTC.

This clonotype was seen a single time. This chain's CDR3 is CASSYPNNQPQHF. The CDR3 nucleotides read TGTGCCAGCAGTTACCCGAATAATCAGCCCCAGCATTTT. The V and J genes are TRBV6-2 or TRBV6-3 and TRBJ1-5, with D hard to call. The CDR3 extends over 13 amino acids. Trimming took 2 bases from V and 4 from J, leaving 6 bases between them. From germline, CDR1 is MNHEY and CDR2 SVGEGT.

The V gene is TRBV20-1, the J gene TRBJ1-6, with D unresolved. V was shortened by 0 bases and J by 9 bases, with 12 bases between the two germline ends. This CDR3 is built from 14 residues. The V gene's germline CDR1 is DFQATT and CDR2 SNEGSKA (reference sequence). CDR3 bases: TGCAGTGCTAGAGAGACCAACTTTGGTTCACCCCTCCACTTT. Amino acids: CSARETNFGSPLHF.

J is TRBJ2-2 and V is TRBV4-3, with D possibly matching TRBD2 (5 bases). The V end was cut by 0 bases, the J end by 3 bases, with 8 bases between. CDR3 length: 15 residues. Germline loops: CDR1 LGHNA, CDR2 YSLEER. In DNA form, the CDR3 reads TGCGCCAGCAGCCAAGAGCCAGCGGACACCGGGGAGCTGTTTTTT. It codes for CASSQEPADTGELFF.

This rearrangement joins TRBV6-5 to TRBJ1-2, with 10 bases lining up with TRBD1. The V gene's germline CDR1 is MNHEY and CDR2 SVGAGI. J gave up 5 bases and V 4 bases, and 4 bases lay outside the gene matches. The CDR3 has 14 residues. CDR3 region: CASSSTGGRYGYTF. In DNA, the CDR3 is TGTGCCAGCAGTTCGACAGGGGGCCGGTATGGCTACACCTTC.

The chain links TRBV11-2 to TRBJ1-1, with a tentative D call TRBD1 (6 bases). The CDR3 is 17 amino acids. V was clipped by 2 bases and J by 5 bases, with 21 bases between them. Per the germline V gene, CDR1 is SGHAT and CDR2 is FQNNGV. The CDR3 region is CASSLLPTSGRGTEAFF. The CDR3 DNA follows: TGTGCCAGCAGCTTACTACCCACCTCAGGGAGGGGGACTGAAGCTTTCTTT.

The chain carries TRBV4-3 and TRBJ2-4; TRBD1 matches 7 bases. The CDR3 has 14 residues. Trimming removed 3 bases from V and 8 bases from J; junction bases left unmatched: 7. The germline V gene has CDR1 LGHNA and CDR2 YSLEER. The CDR3 is CASSQNRGMDIQYF. The DNA of the CDR3 is TGCGCCAGCAGCCAGAACAGGGGTATGGACATTCAGTACTTC.

V and J are TRBV28 and TRBJ2-6, with TRBD1 matching over 10 bases. J was trimmed by 2 bases and V by 3 bases; bases with no gene match: 10. The length of the CDR3 is 19 residues. Germline V CDR1 and CDR2: MDHEN, SYDVKM. The CDR3 sequence is CASSLFYSGTGAGANVLTF. For the CDR3, the DNA is TGTGCCAGCAGTTTGTTTTACTCCGGGACAGGGGCTGGGGCCAACGTCCTGACTTTC.

This clonotype has only one observation. V gene TRBV12-3 or TRBV12-4 combines with J gene TRBJ2-5; D is unresolved. CDR3 length: 13 amino acids. Trimming removed 7 bases from V and 1 base from J, with 10 bases in between. The CDR3 is CASTHPGQETQYF. The CDR3 region has the DNA TGTGCCAGCACCCACCCAGGCCAAGAGACCCAGTACTTC.

V and J are TRBV30 and TRBJ1-2; no definite D call. Trimming pared 2 bases from V and 8 bases from J, leaving 9 bases between. Germline assignment: CDR1 GTSNPN and CDR2 SVGIG (reference sequence). This CDR3 region has 11 residues. In DNA form, the CDR3 reads TGTGCCTGGAGTCTCGGAGGGGGCTACACCTTC. Its protein product is CAWSLGGGYTF.

The chain is built from TRBV4-3 and TRBJ2-7; D is tentatively TRBD1 or TRBD2 (5 bases each). V lost 1 base to trimming and J lost 2 bases, with 12 bases between them. The CDR3 sequence is 15 residues long. Per the germline V gene, CDR1 is LGHNA and CDR2 is YSLEER. The CDR3 here is CASSQGGAPPYEQYF. In nucleotides, the CDR3 is TGCGCCAGCAGCCAAGGAGGGGCACCCCCCTACGAGCAGTACTTC.